What follows describes a single T cell receptor beta chain. The sample belongs to a study of blood T cell repertoires in COVID-19. Study-wide context: Samples taken during acute and convalescent COVID-19 were collected in the United States, Italy and Spain. PBMCs, B-cell-depleted T cells, or T cells were the source of the cDNA or gDNA that made up the material.

The CDR3 loop spans 12 amino acids. Per the germline V gene, CDR1 is SQVTM and CDR2 is ANQGSEA. V was clipped by 5 bases and J by 0 bases, with 7 bases between them. Authors' methods: Quantification of nucleated cells was approximated via reference gene primer amplification. Clones were sequenced by immunoSEQ multiplex PCR, and TCRdb holds only the in-frame ones, with some missing. The DNA was the basis for D and trimming; V, J and clone size are from that table. The sample lists 250,000 to 300,000 clones; around 88% were seen once. Sequenced material: peripheral blood. This rearrangement joins TRBV29-1 to TRBJ1-1; D is unresolved. This clonotype originated in a woman in her thirties who had recovered from COVID-19. DNA of the CDR3: TGCAGCGTTTGGGGAGTGAACACTGAAGCTTTCTTT. As protein: CSVWGVNTEAFF.